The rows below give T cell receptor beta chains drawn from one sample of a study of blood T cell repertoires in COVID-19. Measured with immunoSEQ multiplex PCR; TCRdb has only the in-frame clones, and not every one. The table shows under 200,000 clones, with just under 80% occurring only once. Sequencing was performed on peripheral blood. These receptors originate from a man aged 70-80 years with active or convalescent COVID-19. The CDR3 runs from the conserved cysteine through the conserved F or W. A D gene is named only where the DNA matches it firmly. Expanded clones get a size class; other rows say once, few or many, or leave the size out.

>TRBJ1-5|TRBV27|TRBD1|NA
TGTGCCAGCAGGAGGGGACAGAATGATCAGCCCCAGCATTTT
CASRRGQNDQPQHF
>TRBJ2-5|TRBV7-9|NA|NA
TGTGCCGCACACAGGTTGGAAGAGACCCAGTACTTC
CAAHRLEETQYF
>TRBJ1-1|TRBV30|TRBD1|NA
TGTGCCTGGAGTTTTTTAAAGGCCAGGGGGACTGAAGCTTTCTTT
CAWSFLKARGTEAFF
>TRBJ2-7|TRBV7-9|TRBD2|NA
TGTGCCAGCAGCAAACCGGGACTAGAAGACGAGCAGTACTTC
CASSKPGLEDEQYF
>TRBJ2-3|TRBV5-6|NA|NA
TGTGCCAGCAGCTCTGTACAATATAGCACAGATACGCAGTATTTT
CASSSVQYSTDTQYF
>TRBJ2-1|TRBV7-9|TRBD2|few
TGTGCCAGCAGCTTAGGGGCGGGGGTAGACAATGAGCAGTTCTTC
CASSLGAGVDNEQFF
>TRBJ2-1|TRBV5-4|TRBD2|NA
TGTGCCAGCAGCTTGGGGGGTCTAGCGGGAGGGATTAATCTCAATGAGCAGTTCTTC
CASSLGGLAGGINLNEQFF
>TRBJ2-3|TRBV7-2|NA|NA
TGTGCCAGCAGCTTAGCGCCGGGAACAGATACGCAGTATTTT
CASSLAPGTDTQYF
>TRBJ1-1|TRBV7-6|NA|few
TGTGCCAGCAGTCCCCAACCCCTACAGGGAGGGAGGATTCAAGCTTTCTTT
CASSPQPLQGGRIQAFF
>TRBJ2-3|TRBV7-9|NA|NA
TGTGCCAGCGCGGTCTCAAGCGGCACAGATACGCAGTATTTT
CASAVSSGTDTQYF
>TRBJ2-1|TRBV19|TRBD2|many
TGTGCCAGTAGTCTAAGACGGGAGGACAATGAGCAGTTCTTC
CASSLRREDNEQFF
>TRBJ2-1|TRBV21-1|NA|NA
TGTGCCAGCAGCCGTCCTCTCTCGGAGAGCTCCTACAATGAGCAGTTCTTC
CASSRPLSESSYNEQFF
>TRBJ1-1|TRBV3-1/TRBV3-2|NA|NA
TGTGCCAGCAGCGAAGGGGGGTCGGGAGGAGGTGCTGAAGCTTTCTTT
CASSEGGSGGGAEAFF
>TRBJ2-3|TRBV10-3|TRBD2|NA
TGTGCCATCAGTGAGTCCAGTGAAGCGGGAGGGTCCACAGATACGCAGTATTTT
CAISESSEAGGSTDTQYF
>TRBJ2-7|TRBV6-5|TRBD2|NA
TGTGCCAGCAGTTACTCCACTAGCGGGAGCCGATACGAGCAGTACTTC
CASSYSTSGSRYEQYF
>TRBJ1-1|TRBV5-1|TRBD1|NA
TGCGCCAGCAGGCCCGACAGGGCTGGTGAAGCTTTCTTT
CASRPDRAGEAFF
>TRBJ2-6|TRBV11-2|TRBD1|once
TGTGCCAGCAGCTGGGACAGACTGAGCTCTGGGGCCAACGTCCTGACTTTC
CASSWDRLSSGANVLTF
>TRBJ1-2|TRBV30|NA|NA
TGTGCCTGGAGGGGGGGTCCTGCCTATGGCTACACCTTC
CAWRGGPAYGYTF
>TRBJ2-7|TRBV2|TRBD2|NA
TGTGCCAGCATCCTTACGAGCGGGGGAGTTTCCTACGAGCAGTACTTC
CASILTSGGVSYEQYF
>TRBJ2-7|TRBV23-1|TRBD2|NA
TGCGCCAGCTTCTCATCCGGGACTAGCGACTCCTACGAGCAGTACTTC
CASFSSGTSDSYEQYF
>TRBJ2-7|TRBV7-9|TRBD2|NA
TGTGCCAGCAGCCCCGTTGGAGCGGGGAGCTCCTACGAGCAGTACTTC
CASSPVGAGSSYEQYF
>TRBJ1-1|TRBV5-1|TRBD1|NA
TGCGCCAGCAGCTTGTGGCAGGGGGCCATTAGCACTGAAGCTTTCTTT
CASSLWQGAISTEAFF
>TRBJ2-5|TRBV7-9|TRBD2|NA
TGTGCCAGCAGCTCCGGACTAGCGGGAGGGCAAGAGACCCAGTACTTC
CASSSGLAGGQETQYF
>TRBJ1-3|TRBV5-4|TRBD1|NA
TGTGCCAGCAGCCCGGACAGGCGGCCTGGAAACACCATATATTTT
CASSPDRRPGNTIYF
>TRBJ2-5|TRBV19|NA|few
TGTGCCAGTAGTTACCAGGGTACGGAGACCCAGTACTTC
CASSYQGTETQYF
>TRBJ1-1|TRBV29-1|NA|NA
TGCAGCGTTGTTTTTGGACAGCCGCAAGCGTCCACTGAAGCTTTCTTT
CSVVFGQPQASTEAFF
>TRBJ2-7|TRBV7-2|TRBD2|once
TGTGCCAGCAGCTTAGCGGCGGGGGGTTCCTCCTACGAGCAGTACTTC
CASSLAAGGSSYEQYF
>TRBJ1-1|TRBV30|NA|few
TGTGCCTGGAGTCAGTCTAGGGGCACTGAAGCTTTCTTT
CAWSQSRGTEAFF
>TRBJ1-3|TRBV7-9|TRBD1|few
TGTGCCAGCAGCGGGGACAGGGTCCTTGGAAACACCATATATTTT
CASSGDRVLGNTIYF
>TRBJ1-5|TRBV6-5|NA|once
TGTGCCAGCAGTCCTGGACAGTTCAATCAGCCCCAGCATTTT
CASSPGQFNQPQHF
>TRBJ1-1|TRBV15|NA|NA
TGTGCCACCAGCAGATCACAGAACACTGAAGCTTTCTTT
CATSRSQNTEAFF
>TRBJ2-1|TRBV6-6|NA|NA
TGTGCCAGCAGTTCCGAAACTAGTGGAGCGAATGAGCAGTTCTTC
CASSSETSGANEQFF
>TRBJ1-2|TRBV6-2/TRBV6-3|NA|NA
TGTGCCAGCAGCCCTGATGCGGGCGACACTCATTATGGCTACACCTTC
CASSPDAGDTHYGYTF
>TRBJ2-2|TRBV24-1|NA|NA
TGTGCCACCAGTGACCCCCTTGACAGGCCCGGGGAGCTGTTTTTT
CATSDPLDRPGELFF
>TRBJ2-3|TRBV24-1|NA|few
TGTGCCACCAGTGATATTAGTGGAGGGGATACGCAGTATTTT
CATSDISGGDTQYF
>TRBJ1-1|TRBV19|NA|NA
TGTGCCAGTAGTATAGTTGGAGGGTTGGGCACTGAAGCTTTCTTT
CASSIVGGLGTEAFF
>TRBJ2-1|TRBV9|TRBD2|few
TGTGCCAGCAGCGGAGCGGGAGCTACCTACAATGAGCAGTTCTTC
CASSGAGATYNEQFF
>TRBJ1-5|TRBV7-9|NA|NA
TGTGCCAGCAGCTTCAGGCAGCCCCAGCATTTT
CASSFRQPQHF
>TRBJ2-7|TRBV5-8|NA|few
TGTGCCAGCAGCTTGCCCAGACACTACGAGCAGTACTTC
CASSLPRHYEQYF
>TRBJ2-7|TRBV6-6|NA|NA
TGTGCCAGCAGTTACTCGGGGGACTCGTCCTACGAGCAGTACTTC
CASSYSGDSSYEQYF
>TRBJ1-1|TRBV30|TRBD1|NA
TGTGCCTGGAGCCCAGGGACAGGGGGGGTGAACACTGAAGCTTTCTTT
CAWSPGTGGVNTEAFF
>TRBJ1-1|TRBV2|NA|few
TGTGCCAGCAGTCCTGGGGACTGGAGAGCTTTCTTT
CASSPGDWRAFF
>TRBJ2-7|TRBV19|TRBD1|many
TGTGCCAGTAGTATTTCAGGGGGCGAGGGATACGAGCAGTACTTC
CASSISGGEGYEQYF
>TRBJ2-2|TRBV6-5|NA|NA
TGTGCCAGCAAGATTTGGCGGGCGAACACCGGGGAGCTGTTTTTT
CASKIWRANTGELFF
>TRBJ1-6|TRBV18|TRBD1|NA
TGTGCCAGCTCACCATCACAGGGGGCACAGGGCTCACCCCTCCACTTT
CASSPSQGAQGSPLHF
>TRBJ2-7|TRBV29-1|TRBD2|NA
TGCAGCGCAGTTCCGGGACTAGCGGGAGAAATCTACGAGCAGTACTTC
CSAVPGLAGEIYEQYF
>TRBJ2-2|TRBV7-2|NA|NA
TGTGCCAGCAGCTCCTACACCGGGGAGCTGTTTTTT
CASSSYTGELFF
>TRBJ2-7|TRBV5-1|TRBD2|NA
TGCGCCAGCAGCTTGGCCTCTAGCGGGAACGAGCAGTACTTC
CASSLASSGNEQYF
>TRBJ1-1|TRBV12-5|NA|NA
TGTGCTAGTGGTCTGGGACATAACACTGAAGCTTTCTTT
CASGLGHNTEAFF
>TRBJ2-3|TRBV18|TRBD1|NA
TGTGCCAGCTCACGGGACAGCGTAGATACGCAGTATTTT
CASSRDSVDTQYF
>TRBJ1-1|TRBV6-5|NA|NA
TGTGCCAGCAGTTACTCCGGGGGGAGGACTGAAGCTTTCTTT
CASSYSGGRTEAFF
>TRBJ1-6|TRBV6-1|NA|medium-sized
TGTGCCAGCAGTGAAGCTCAGGGAGGGACCTATAATTCACCCCTCCACTTT
CASSEAQGGTYNSPLHF
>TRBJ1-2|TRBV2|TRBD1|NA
TGTGCCAGCAGTTGGGACAGGGGGTATGGCTACACCTTC
CASSWDRGYGYTF
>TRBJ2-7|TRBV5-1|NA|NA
TGCGCCAGCAGCTTGAACTTGGACAGCTACGAGCAGTACTTC
CASSLNLDSYEQYF
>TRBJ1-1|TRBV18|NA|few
TGTGCCAGCCAGGAGGGCGGGGGGACTGAAGCTTTCTTT
CASQEGGGTEAFF
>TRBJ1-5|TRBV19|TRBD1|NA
TGTGCCAGTAGCCGGGACAGGTCCCGGGGGTTGCCCCAGCATTTT
CASSRDRSRGLPQHF
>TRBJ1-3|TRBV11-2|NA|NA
TGTGCCAGCAGCTCGGGGGCTGGAAACACCATATATTTT
CASSSGAGNTIYF
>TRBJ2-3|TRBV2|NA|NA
TGTGCCAGCAGGGGGACTTCGATAGGAGATGCGCAGTATTTT
CASRGTSIGDAQYF
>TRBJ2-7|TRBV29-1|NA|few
TGCAGCACGCGGGGGACAGGCTACGAGCAGTACTTC
CSTRGTGYEQYF
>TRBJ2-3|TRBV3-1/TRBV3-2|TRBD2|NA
TGTGCCAGCAGCCAAGATTGGGGGGGGTCCACAGATACGCAGTATTTT
CASSQDWGGSTDTQYF